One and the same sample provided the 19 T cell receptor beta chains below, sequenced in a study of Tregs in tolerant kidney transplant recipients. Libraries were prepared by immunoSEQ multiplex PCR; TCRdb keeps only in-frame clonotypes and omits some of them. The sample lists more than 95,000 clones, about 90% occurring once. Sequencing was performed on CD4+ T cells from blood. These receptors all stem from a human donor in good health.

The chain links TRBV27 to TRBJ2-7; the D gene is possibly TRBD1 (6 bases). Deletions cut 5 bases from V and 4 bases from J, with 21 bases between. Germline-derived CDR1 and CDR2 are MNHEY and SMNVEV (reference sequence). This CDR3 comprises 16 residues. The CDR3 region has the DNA TGTGCCAGCAGTATTCTTACCTCCGGGACAAGGTACGAGCAGTACTTC. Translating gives CASSILTSGTRYEQYF.

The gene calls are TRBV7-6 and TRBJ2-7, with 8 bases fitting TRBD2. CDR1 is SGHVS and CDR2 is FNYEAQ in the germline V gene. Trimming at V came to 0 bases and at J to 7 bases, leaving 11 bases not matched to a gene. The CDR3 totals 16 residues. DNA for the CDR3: TGTGCCAGCAGCTTAGCCGGGGGGGCGCCACCAAGTGAGCAGTACTTC. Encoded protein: CASSLAGGAPPSEQYF.

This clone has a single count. DNA for the CDR3: TGTGCCAGCAGTGAGGCAGTCGTTTATGGCTACACCTTC. Translated, it gives CASSEAVVYGYTF. The gene calls are TRBV2 and TRBJ1-2; D is undetermined. Germline CDR1 and CDR2: SNHLY and FYNNEI. The CDR3 loop spans 13 amino acids. V lost 3 bases, J lost 5 bases, and 10 bases lay in between. Full variable domain (remainder filled in from reference TRBV2 and TRBJ1-2): EPEVTQTPSHQVTQMGQEVILRCVPISNHLYFYWYRQILGQKVEFLVSFYNNEISEKSEIFDDQFSVERPDGSNFTLKIRSTKLEDSAMYFCASSEAVVYGYTFGSGTRLTVV.

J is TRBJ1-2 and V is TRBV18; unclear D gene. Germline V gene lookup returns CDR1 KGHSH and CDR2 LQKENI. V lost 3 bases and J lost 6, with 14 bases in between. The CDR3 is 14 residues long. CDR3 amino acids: CASSPGAGRDGYTF. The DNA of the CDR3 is TGTGCCAGCTCACCGGGTGCAGGACGAGATGGCTACACCTTC.

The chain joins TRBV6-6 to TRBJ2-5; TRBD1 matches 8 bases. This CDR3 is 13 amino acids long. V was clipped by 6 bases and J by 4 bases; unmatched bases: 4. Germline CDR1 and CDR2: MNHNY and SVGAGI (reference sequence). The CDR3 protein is CASRTGAGETQYF. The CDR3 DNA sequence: TGTGCCAGCAGGACAGGGGCCGGAGAGACCCAGTACTTC.

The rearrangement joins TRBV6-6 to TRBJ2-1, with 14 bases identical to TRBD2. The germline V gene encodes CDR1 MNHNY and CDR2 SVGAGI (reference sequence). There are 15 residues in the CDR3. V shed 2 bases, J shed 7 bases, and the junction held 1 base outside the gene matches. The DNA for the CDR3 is TGTGCCAGCAGTTACGGGACTAGCGGGAGTAATGAGCAGTTCTTC. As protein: CASSYGTSGSNEQFF.

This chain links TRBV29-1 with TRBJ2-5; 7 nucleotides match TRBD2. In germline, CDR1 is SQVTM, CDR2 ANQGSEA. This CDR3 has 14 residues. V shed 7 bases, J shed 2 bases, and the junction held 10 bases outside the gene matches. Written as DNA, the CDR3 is TGCAGCGCCGGGGGGACCCTCTCACAAGAGACCCAGTACTTC. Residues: CSAGGTLSQETQYF.

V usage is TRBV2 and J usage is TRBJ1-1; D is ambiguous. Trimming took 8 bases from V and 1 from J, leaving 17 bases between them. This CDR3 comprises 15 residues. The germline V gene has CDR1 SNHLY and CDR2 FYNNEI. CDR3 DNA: TGTGCCAGCGACCCGGTGGGATCCAAGAACACTGAAGCTTTCTTT. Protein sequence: CASDPVGSKNTEAFF. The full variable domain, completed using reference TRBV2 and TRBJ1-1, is EPEVTQTPSHQVTQMGQEVILRCVPISNHLYFYWYRQILGQKVEFLVSFYNNEISEKSEIFDDQFSVERPDGSNFTLKIRSTKLEDSAMYFCASDPVGSKNTEAFFGQGTRLTVV.

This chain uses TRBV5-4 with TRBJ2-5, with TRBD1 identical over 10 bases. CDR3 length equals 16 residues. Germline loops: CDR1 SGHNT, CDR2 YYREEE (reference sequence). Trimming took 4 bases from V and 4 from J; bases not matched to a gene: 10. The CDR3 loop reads CASSPGTGEVGETQYF. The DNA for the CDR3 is TGTGCCAGCAGCCCGGGGACAGGGGAGGTAGGAGAGACCCAGTACTTC. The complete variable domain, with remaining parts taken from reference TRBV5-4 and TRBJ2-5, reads ETGVTQSPTHLIKTRGQQVTLRCSSQSGHNTVSWYQQALGQGPQFIFQYYREEENGRGNFPPRFSGLQFPNYSSELNVNALELDDSALYLCASSPGTGEVGETQYFGPGTRLLVL.

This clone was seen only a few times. CDR3: CASTPRGFSGGANVLTF. CDR3 bases: TGTGCCAGCACTCCTAGGGGCTTTTCGGGCGGGGCCAACGTCCTGACTTTC. The chain has TRBV2 and TRBJ2-6; possible D gene TRBD1, 5 bases. The V and J ends lost 7 bases and 4 bases respectively, with 20 bases between them. This CDR3 is built from 17 residues. Germline loops: CDR1 SNHLY, CDR2 FYNNEI.

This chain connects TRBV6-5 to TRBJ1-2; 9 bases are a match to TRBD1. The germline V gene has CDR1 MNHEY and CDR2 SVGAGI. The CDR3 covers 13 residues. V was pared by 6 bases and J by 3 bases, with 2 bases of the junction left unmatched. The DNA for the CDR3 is TGTGCCAGCAGCCGGACAGGGGACTATGGCTACACCTTC. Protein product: CASSRTGDYGYTF.

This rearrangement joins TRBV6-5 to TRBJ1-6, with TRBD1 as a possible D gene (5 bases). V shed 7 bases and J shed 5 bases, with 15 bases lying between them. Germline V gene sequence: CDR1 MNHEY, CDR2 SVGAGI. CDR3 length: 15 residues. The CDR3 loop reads CASNKGTSNNSPLHF. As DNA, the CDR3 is TGTGCCAGCAACAAAGGGACCTCTAATAATTCACCCCTCCACTTT.

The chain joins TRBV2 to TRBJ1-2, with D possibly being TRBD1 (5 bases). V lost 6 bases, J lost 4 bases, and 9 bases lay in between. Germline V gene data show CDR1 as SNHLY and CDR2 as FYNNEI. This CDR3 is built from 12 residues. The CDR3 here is CASSGQGYGYTF. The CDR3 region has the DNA TGTGCCAGCAGCGGCCAGGGCTATGGCTACACCTTC.

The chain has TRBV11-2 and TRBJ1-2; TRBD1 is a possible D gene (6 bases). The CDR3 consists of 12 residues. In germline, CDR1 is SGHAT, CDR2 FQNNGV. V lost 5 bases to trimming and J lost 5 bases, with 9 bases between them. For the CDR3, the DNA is TGTGCCAGCAGCGGGGGGGCGTATGGCTACACCTTC. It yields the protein CASSGGAYGYTF.

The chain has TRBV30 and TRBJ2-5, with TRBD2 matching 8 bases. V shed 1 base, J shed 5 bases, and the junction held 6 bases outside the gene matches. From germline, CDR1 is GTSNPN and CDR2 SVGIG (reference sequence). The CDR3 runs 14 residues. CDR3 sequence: CAWSAGRVRETQYF. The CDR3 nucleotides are TGTGCCTGGAGTGCCGGGAGGGTCCGGGAGACCCAGTACTTC.

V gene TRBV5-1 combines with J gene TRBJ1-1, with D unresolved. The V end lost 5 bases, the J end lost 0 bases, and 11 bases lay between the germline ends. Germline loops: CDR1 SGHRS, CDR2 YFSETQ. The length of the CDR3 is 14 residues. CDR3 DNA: TGCGCCAGCAGGCCGGGTTTCATGAACACTGAAGCTTTCTTT. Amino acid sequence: CASRPGFMNTEAFF.

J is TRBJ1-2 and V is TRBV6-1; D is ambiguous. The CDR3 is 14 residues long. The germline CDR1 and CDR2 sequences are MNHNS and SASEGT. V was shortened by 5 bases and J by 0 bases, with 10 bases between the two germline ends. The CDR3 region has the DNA TGTGCCAGCAGTCCTGGCGGCGCTAACTATGGCTACACCTTC. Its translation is CASSPGGANYGYTF.

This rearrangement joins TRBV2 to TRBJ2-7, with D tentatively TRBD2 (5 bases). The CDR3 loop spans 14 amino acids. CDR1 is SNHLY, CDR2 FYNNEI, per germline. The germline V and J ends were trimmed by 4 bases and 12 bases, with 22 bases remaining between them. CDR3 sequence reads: CASSGGRTPDGSYF. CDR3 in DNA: TGTGCCAGCAGTGGAGGGCGGACCCCGGATGGCTCGTACTTC.

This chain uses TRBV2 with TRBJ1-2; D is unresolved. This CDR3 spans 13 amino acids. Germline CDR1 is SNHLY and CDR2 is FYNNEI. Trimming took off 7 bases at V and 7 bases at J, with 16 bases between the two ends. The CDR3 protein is CASTERHPGGYTF. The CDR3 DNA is TGTGCCAGCACCGAGAGACACCCCGGTGGCTACACCTTC.